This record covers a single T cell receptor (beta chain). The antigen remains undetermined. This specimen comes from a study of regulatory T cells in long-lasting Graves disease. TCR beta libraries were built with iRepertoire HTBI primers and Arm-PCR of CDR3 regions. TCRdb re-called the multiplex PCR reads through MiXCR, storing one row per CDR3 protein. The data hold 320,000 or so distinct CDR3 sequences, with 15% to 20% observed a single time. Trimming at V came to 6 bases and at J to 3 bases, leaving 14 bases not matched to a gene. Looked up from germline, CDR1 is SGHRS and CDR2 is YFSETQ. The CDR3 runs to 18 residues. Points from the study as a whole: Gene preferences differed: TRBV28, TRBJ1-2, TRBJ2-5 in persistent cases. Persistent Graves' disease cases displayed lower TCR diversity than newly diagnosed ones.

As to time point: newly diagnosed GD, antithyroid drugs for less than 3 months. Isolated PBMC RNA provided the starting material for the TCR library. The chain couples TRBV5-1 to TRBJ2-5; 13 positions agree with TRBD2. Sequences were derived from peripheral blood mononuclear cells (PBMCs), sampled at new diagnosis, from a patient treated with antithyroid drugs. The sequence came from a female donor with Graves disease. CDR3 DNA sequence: TGCGCCAGCATCCTGGGTCGGTTCGGACTAGCGGGAGAAGAGACCCAGTACTTC. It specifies CASILGRFGLAGEETQYF. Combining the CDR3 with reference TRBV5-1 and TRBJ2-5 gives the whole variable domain KAGVTQTPRYLIKTRGQQVTLSCSPISGHRSVSWYQQTPGQGLQFLFEYFSETQRNKGNFPGRFSGRQFSNSRSEMNVSTLELGDSALYLCASILGRFGLAGEETQYFGPGTRLLVL.